Sequencing of this T cell receptor (beta chain) was carried out in a study of identical twins. TCRdb analysed the 5' RACE reads with MiXCR anew, one entry per CDR3 protein. The sample has about 220,000 distinct CDR3 sequences, about a tenth seen once. This clonotype was seen only a few times. The receptor comes from a woman in her late teens or twenties in good health. The sequencing sample was made of memory (CD45RO+) T cells sorted from blood.

The DNA for the CDR3 is TGTGCCAGCGCCGACAGGAAGAACACTGAAGCTTTCTTT. Its protein product is CASADRKNTEAFF. This chain connects TRBV25-1 to TRBJ1-1; D perhaps matches TRBD1 (6 bases). V lost 8 bases and J 1 base, leaving 11 bases between the germline ends. CDR1 MGHDK and CDR2 SYGVNS come from the germline V gene. This CDR3 region has 13 residues.